These 8 T cell receptor beta chains were sequenced from one sample in a study of blood T cell repertoires in COVID-19 (dated by TCRdb to 2020 to 2022). The method was the immunoSEQ multiplex PCR assay. Not all clones reach the TCRdb copy of this immuneACCESS table, which keeps in-frame sequences only. Checked studies attribute under half of the gap to unresolved V genes and leave the rest unexplained. In this sample the table shows tens of thousands of clones, around 76% of which occur a single time. The top ten hold 50% to 55% of the sample. The specimen was peripheral blood. The receptor set was obtained from a woman of 80 years or more with acute or convalescent COVID-19.

The chain uses TRBV7-8 and TRBJ2-1, with 11 bases that match TRBD2. V shed 2 bases, J shed 5 bases, and the junction held 8 bases outside the gene matches. CDR3 length equals 17 residues. Germline V gene sequence: CDR1 SGHVS, CDR2 FQNEAQ. CDR3 coding DNA: TGTGCCAGCAGCTTACGAGCAGGGACTAGCGGACACAATGAGCAGTTCTTC. Translated, it gives CASSLRAGTSGHNEQFF. The whole variable domain, remainder taken from reference TRBV7-8 and TRBJ2-1, is GAGVSQSPRYKVAKRGQDVALRCDPISGHVSLFWYQQALGQGPEFLTYFQNEAQLDKSGLPSDRFFAERPEGSVSTLKIQRTQQEDSAVYLCASSLRAGTSGHNEQFFGPGTRLTVL.

This clone was recorded many times. The chain joins TRBV5-4 to TRBJ1-3, with 8 bases lining up with TRBD1. Unmatched junction bases numbered 2, after V lost 0 bases and J lost 6 bases. The CDR3 spans 14 residues. CDR1 SGHNT and CDR2 YYREEE come from the germline V gene (reference sequence). CDR3 loop: CASSLDRGANTIYF. As DNA, the CDR3 is TGTGCCAGCAGCTTGGACAGGGGGGCAAACACCATATATTTT.

The V gene is TRBV30, the J gene TRBJ2-7; a weak D match, TRBD1 (6 bases). The CDR3 extends over 14 amino acids. Germline V gene lookup returns CDR1 GTSNPN and CDR2 SVGIG (reference sequence). As DNA, the CDR3 is TGTGCTTCCAGCTTGGACAGATACTCCTACGAGCAGTACTTC. Its translation: CASSLDRYSYEQYF.

The genes are TRBV21-1 and TRBJ2-3; TRBD2, the table's D call, was not compared with the DNA. TRBV21-1 constitutes a pseudogene. This CDR3 is built from 18 residues. In DNA form, the CDR3 reads TGTGCCAGCAGCAAAGCTTCGACTAGCGGGAGGGCGGCAGATACGCAGTATTTT. It specifies CASSKASTSGRAADTQYF.

The chain recombines TRBV12-5 with TRBJ2-2; D gene unclear. Germline V gene data show CDR1 as LGHNT and CDR2 as FRNRAP. Trimming pared 10 bases from V and 2 bases from J, leaving 14 bases between. This CDR3 is built from 14 residues. This CDR3 is CATTSYTNTGELFF. The CDR3 DNA reads TGTGCTACCACCTCATACACAAACACCGGGGAGCTGTTTTTT.

This chain links TRBV4-3 with TRBJ2-3; possibly TRBD1 for D (5 bases). There are 14 residues in the CDR3. CDR1 is LGHNA and CDR2 is YSLEER in the germline V gene. The V end was cut by 1 base, the J end by 6 bases, with 11 bases between. The CDR3 loop is CASSQVRGSDTQYF. DNA of the CDR3: TGCGCCAGCAGCCAAGTTAGGGGCAGCGATACGCAGTATTTT.

The chain employs TRBV7-2 and TRBJ1-2; 11 bases match TRBD1. CDR3 length: 17 residues. Losses at the gene ends were 0 bases for V and 3 bases for J; bases not matched to a gene: 6. Germline CDR1 is SGHTA and CDR2 is FQGNSA. CDR3 region: CASSLAHGQGAYYGYTF. For the CDR3, the DNA is TGTGCCAGCAGCTTAGCCCATGGACAGGGGGCTTACTATGGCTACACCTTC.

This clone has only a few counts. The J gene is TRBJ1-2, the V gene TRBV28, with TRBD1 matching 7 bases. V lost 3 bases, J lost 0 bases, and 10 bases stayed unmatched. The CDR3 consists of 17 residues. Germline CDR1 reads MDHEN; CDR2 reads SYDVKM. The CDR3, as DNA: TGTGCCAGCAGTTTCCTATCCGGCGGACAGGCTAACTATGGCTACACCTTC. The encoded protein is CASSFLSGGQANYGYTF.